The entry below gives a single TCR beta chain sequence along with its context. What this receptor recognizes is not known. Base qualities are missing; no much larger clone stands one base away. V loses 7 bases, J loses 0 bases, and the germline ends lie 27 bases apart. From the cysteine through the phenylalanine, the CDR3 covers 20 amino acids. The kept DNA is CDR3 alone, 60 bases in frame from the first base. According to the germline V gene, CDR1 reads MGHRA and CDR2 reads YSYEKL. The TCR beta CDR3 regions were amplified from the RNA transcripts. The first round of RT-PCR for the TCR CDR3 was performed with the HTBI primer set and the Qiagen OneStep RT-PCR kit. Libraries were constructed in a second round of multiplex PCR, after which size selection and purification were carried out. Sequencing of the libraries was done on an Illumina HiSeq2000 using paired-end 100 bp reads. As for how the authors treated the data: Raw data were processed with SOAPnuke, discarding reads with adapters, uncalled bases, mean Phred below 15, or no exact constant-primer or identifier match. High-quality paired reads were merged with COPE v1.2.5, and unique nucleotide sequences were defined as clonotypes. Clonotypes were aligned to IMGT TRBV, TRBD and TRBJ reference segments using MiTCR v1.1. Only V-J combinations with frequency above 0.0001, covering 99% to 99.2% of repertoires, were analysed. A TCS score was defined as the ratio between F50 (clonal expansion) and ExV (chaos), using BLOSUM62-based TCRdist between CDR3 peptides within each V-J. Welch's t-statistics and random forest reduced 514 V-J features to some 14, which were used in a naive Bayes classifier (R e1071). Using fastp at Q25 and MiXCR, TCRdb reprocessed the public reads and kept productive beta chains. Rows with one shared CDR3 protein collapse into an entry with the most common genes and DNA. TCRdb's processing, not the study's, gives the V and J calls here. The sample table lists 650,000 to 850,000 distinct CDR3 sequences, around a sixth of them with a count of one. The leading ten clones occupy around 15% of the sample.

The source of the sample is a study of T cells in Graves' hyperthyroidism and ophthalmopathy (dated by TCRdb to between 2019 and 2020). About the full investigation: Peripheral blood was sampled at the time of initial diagnosis, prior to any treatment. To identify TCR V-J signatures that set the groups apart, the researchers used a discovery cohort of more than 95 patients, made up of 40 to 45 with Graves' ophthalmopathy and 57 with stable Graves' hyperthyroidism. An independent validation cohort of about 20 hyperthyroidism patients and about 16 patients who later progressed to ophthalmopathy tested prospective prediction of ophthalmopathy. The 95 to 100 discovery patients were randomly divided into training and test sets at a 7:3 ratio. Thyroid tissue and blood T-cell repertoires from roughly six Graves' hyperthyroidism patients were also compared in the study. Following sampling, methimazole starting at 30 mg daily was given to hyperthyroidism patients, and high-dose intravenous methylprednisolone was given to ophthalmopathy patients. The paper describes TCR Vbeta CDR3 sequencing of 140 or so peripheral blood samples, made up of roughly 45 ophthalmopathy patients, roughly 72 hyperthyroidism patients and around 17 progressor patients.

Hyperthyroidism patients were newly diagnosed, with disease duration under 2 months, and aged 18 to 65 years. Patients with uncontrolled infections, other autoimmune diseases, pregnancy or lactation were excluded. Diagnoses were established on the basis of clinical symptoms, serum thyroxine and TRAb, thyroid ultrasound, and orbital computed tomography. Blood from progressor patients was collected at the time of first diagnosis with hyperthyroidism, before any ophthalmopathy symptoms had appeared. PBMCs were isolated from 10 ml of fresh peripheral blood by Ficoll-Paque density gradient centrifugation. Progressor patients were defined as those initially diagnosed with Graves' hyperthyroidism in whom ophthalmopathy developed during follow-up. Total RNA was extracted using Trizol reagent, and RNA quality was assessed on an Agilent 2100 Bioanalyzer. General conclusions and limits of the study: Ophthalmopathy was separated from stable hyperthyroidism by a 13 V-J signature model, with around 90% sensitivity and approximately 81% specificity obtained in cross-validation and 80%/75% obtained in testing. Most expanded thyroid clonotypes (frequency above 0.001) were also found in blood, which suggests that blood repertoires may mirror thyroid immune responses. No statistical method was used to fix the sample size in advance, and group allocation was not hidden from the investigators. In validation, the model predicted progression to ophthalmopathy a median of roughly 6.1 months before onset, with roughly 70% sensitivity and roughly 79% specificity.

Material for sequencing was blood. This TCR was recovered from a woman aged 45-60 years with Graves' hyperthyroidism that later progressed to Graves' ophthalmopathy. This sequence uses TRBV4-1 and TRBJ2-2; TRBD2 is perhaps the D gene, given 6 matching bases. The nucleotide sequence is TGCGCCAGCACCCACCGCGGGGTTACCCACAGGAAGACGAACACCGGGGAGCTGTTTTTT. Its translation is CASTHRGVTHRKTNTGELFF.